These 28 T cell receptor beta chains share one sample of origin, sequenced in a study of beta chain features in type 1 diabetes (dated by TCRdb to the late 2010s). The method behind the library was the immunoSEQ multiplex PCR assay. The entire isolated RNA was reverse transcribed using the High Capacity cDNA Reverse Transcription Kit, and thus expressed TCRB transcripts were sequenced. TCRdb obtained this table from immuneACCESS and retained in-frame rearrangements with V and J assigned. These tables miss some clones; where compared with another copy, unresolved V genes account for less than half of the shortfall, and the remainder is unexplained. The sample table holds some 220,000 clones, of which 11% were seen once. Approximately 1.4% of the sample belongs to the ten largest clones. The sample taken for sequencing was central memory CD4+ T cells from blood. The receptors here all came from a man aged 18 to 30 in good health.

A few counts support this clone. The genes are TRBV6-4 and TRBJ2-3, with D hard to call. Germline CDR1 is MRHNA and CDR2 is SNTAGT. The ends were cut back, 4 bases at V and 4 bases at J, with 15 bases in the middle. The CDR3 loop spans 15 amino acids. The CDR3 loop is CASSVTNSFPDTQYF. CDR3 DNA sequence: TGTGCCAGCAGTGTCACAAATAGTTTTCCAGATACGCAGTATTTT.

The chain links TRBV30 to TRBJ2-2; no definite D call. The CDR3 runs 12 residues. The ends were cut back, 3 bases at V and 3 bases at J, with 5 bases in the middle. The germline CDR1 and CDR2 sequences are GTSNPN and SVGIG (reference sequence). CDR3 DNA: TGTGCCTGGAGATTCTACACCGGGGAGCTGTTTTTT. Its translation: CAWRFYTGELFF. The whole variable domain, filled in from reference TRBV30 and TRBJ2-2, reads SQTIHQWPATLVQPVGSPLSLECTVEGTSNPNLYWYRQAAGRGLQLLFYSVGIGQISSEVPQNLSASRPQDRQFILSSKKLLLSDSGFYLCAWRFYTGELFFGEGSRLTVL.

On this clone itself: The sample carries other DNA sequences with the same CDR3. The V and J genes are TRBV30 and TRBJ2-6; 7 bases match TRBD1. Trimming cost V 3 bases and J 4 bases; bases outside gene matches: 12. The CDR3 contains 17 residues. CDR1 is GTSNPN and CDR2 is SVGIG in the germline V gene (reference sequence). CDR3 protein: CAWRRGRTGRGANVLTF. The DNA for the CDR3 is TGTGCCTGGAGAAGGGGGCGGACCGGCCGGGGGGCCAACGTCCTGACTTTC.

The chain employs TRBV6-6 and TRBJ2-7; D is perhaps TRBD1 (6 bases). The CDR3 runs to 14 residues. From germline, CDR1 is MNHNY and CDR2 SVGAGI (reference sequence). V lost 9 bases and J 0 bases, leaving 15 bases between the germline ends. CDR3 residues: CASTGTTSSYEQYF. The CDR3 nucleotides are TGTGCCAGTACAGGGACAACAAGCTCCTACGAGCAGTACTTC.

This clone was seen only once. A far larger clone differs by one base, so this is likely a read error. V usage is TRBV7-2 and J usage is TRBJ2-2; no reliable D call. CDR3 length equals 12 residues. The germline V gene encodes CDR1 SGHTA and CDR2 FQGNSA. V lost 2 bases to trimming and J lost 7 bases, with 5 bases between them. This CDR3 is CASSLRLGELFF. The CDR3 bases are TGTGCCAGCAGCTTAAGGCTCGGGGAGCTGTTTTTT.

V usage is TRBV4-3 and J usage is TRBJ2-1; no clear D gene. Trimming left V 1 base short and J 5 bases short, with 15 bases between. The CDR3 runs 16 residues. Per germline, CDR1 LGHNA and CDR2 YSLEER. The CDR3 DNA follows: TGCGCCAGCAGCCAAGGCCCACCTAGAACCCACAATGAGCAGTTCTTC. Its protein is CASSQGPPRTHNEQFF.

The CDR3 loop reads CASSSRTGTALYEQYF. The CDR3 nucleotides are TGTGCCAGCAGTTCTAGGACCGGGACAGCACTTTACGAGCAGTACTTC. The V gene is TRBV7-9, the J gene TRBJ2-7, with 7 bases identical to TRBD1. This CDR3 region has 16 residues. J was trimmed by 4 bases and V by 6 bases; bases with no gene match: 15. The germline V gene encodes CDR1 SEHNR and CDR2 FQNEAQ (reference sequence).

This clone was observed a few times. The V and J genes are TRBV5-1 and TRBJ1-4; D call uncertain. Per the germline V gene, CDR1 is SGHRS and CDR2 is YFSETQ. The CDR3 loop spans 15 amino acids. Trimming pared 5 bases from V and 0 bases from J, leaving 11 bases between. CDR3 sequence: CASRGLTSTNEKLFF. As DNA, the CDR3 is TGCGCCAGCAGAGGACTGACATCAACTAATGAAAAACTGTTTTTT. The full variable domain, its missing parts supplied by reference TRBV5-1 and TRBJ1-4, is KAGVTQTPRYLIKTRGQQVTLSCSPISGHRSVSWYQQTPGQGLQFLFEYFSETQRNKGNFPGRFSGRQFSNSRSEMNVSTLELGDSALYLCASRGLTSTNEKLFFGSGTQLSVL.

The rearrangement links TRBV30 to TRBJ2-1, with 7 nucleotides matching TRBD1. Germline loops: CDR1 GTSNPN, CDR2 SVGIG (reference sequence). This CDR3 is 16 amino acids long. The V segment lost 3 bases and the J segment 0 bases; nucleotides outside the gene matches: 8. CDR3 coding DNA: TGTGCCTGGAGGTCATTCCGGGACAGCTCCTACAATGAGCAGTTCTTC. Translated, it gives CAWRSFRDSSYNEQFF. Looking up the rest from reference TRBV30 and TRBJ2-1 gives the full variable domain: SQTIHQWPATLVQPVGSPLSLECTVEGTSNPNLYWYRQAAGRGLQLLFYSVGIGQISSEVPQNLSASRPQDRQFILSSKKLLLSDSGFYLCAWRSFRDSSYNEQFFGPGTRLTVL.

This clone was picked up a small number of times. The genes are TRBV29-1 and TRBJ2-1; D perhaps matches TRBD2 (5 bases). The CDR3 length is 14 residues. V was shortened by 3 bases and J by 9 bases, with 18 bases between the two germline ends. Germline V gene lookup returns CDR1 SQVTM and CDR2 ANQGSEA. CDR3 sequence: CSVDQPGRMSEQFF. The CDR3 coding sequence is TGCAGCGTTGACCAACCGGGAAGAATGAGTGAGCAGTTCTTC.

A few counts support this clone. This rearrangement joins TRBV19 to TRBJ2-1; 11 bases agree with TRBD2. V shed 6 bases and J 0 bases; nucleotides not matched to a gene: 7. CDR1 and CDR2 from the germline V gene are LNHDA and SQIVND (reference sequence). This CDR3 is built from 17 residues. The CDR3 region is CASRRTSGPSSYNEQFF. The CDR3 nucleotides read TGTGCCAGTAGGAGGACTAGCGGGCCGAGCTCCTACAATGAGCAGTTCTTC.

Ten or more counts support this clone. This chain joins TRBV4-3 and TRBJ2-1, with no clear D. The CDR3 has 16 amino acids. CDR1 is LGHNA and CDR2 is YSLEER in the germline V gene. V lost 0 bases, J lost 6 bases, and 15 bases lay in between. CDR3 coding DNA: TGCGCCAGCAGCCAAGATCGCGTTGAGGAGAGCAATGAGCAGTTCTTC. Translated, it gives CASSQDRVEESNEQFF.

The J gene is TRBJ2-1, the V gene TRBV4-3, with 8 bases fitting TRBD1. This CDR3 has 12 residues. Germline assignment: CDR1 LGHNA and CDR2 YSLEER. The V segment lost 3 bases and the J segment 10 bases; nucleotides outside the gene matches: 2. The CDR3, as DNA: TGCGCCAGCAGCCACAGGACAGGGGAGCAGTTCTTC. This encodes CASSHRTGEQFF.

The V gene is TRBV29-1, the J gene TRBJ2-7; TRBD2 matches at 12 bases. Germline V gives CDR1 SQVTM, CDR2 ANQGSEA. Unmatched junction bases numbered 2, after V lost 6 bases and J lost 2 bases. The CDR3 runs to 13 residues. CDR3 residues: CSVRTSGAYEQYF. In DNA, the CDR3 is TGCAGCGTGAGGACTAGCGGGGCCTACGAGCAGTACTTC.

The chain recombines TRBV5-1 with TRBJ2-1; unclear D gene. V lost 4 bases and J 1 base, leaving 15 bases between the germline ends. The CDR3 has 16 amino acids. Germline loops: CDR1 SGHRS, CDR2 YFSETQ. In DNA form, the CDR3 reads TGCGCCAGCAGCCCGGGCCGGGTCATATCCTACAATGAGCAGTTCTTC. Encoded protein: CASSPGRVISYNEQFF. The variable domain in full, with the rest retrieved from reference TRBV5-1 and TRBJ2-1, is KAGVTQTPRYLIKTRGQQVTLSCSPISGHRSVSWYQQTPGQGLQFLFEYFSETQRNKGNFPGRFSGRQFSNSRSEMNVSTLELGDSALYLCASSPGRVISYNEQFFGPGTRLTVL.

This clone appeared a few times. This rearrangement joins TRBV23-1 to TRBJ1-3; D unresolved. TRBV23-1 is known as an ORF, though its function is uncertain. Deletions cut 5 bases from V and 0 bases from J, with 8 bases between. There are 14 residues in the CDR3. The CDR3 nucleotides are TGCGCCAGCAGTAACTGCCCCTCTGGAAACACCATATATTTT. Its translation is CASSNCPSGNTIYF.

The rearrangement uses TRBV7-2 and TRBJ1-2; D is undetermined. The CDR3 runs to 15 residues. Germline assignment: CDR1 SGHTA and CDR2 FQGNSA. The ends were cut back, 2 bases at V and 2 bases at J, with 12 bases in the middle. The CDR3 DNA follows: TGTGCCAGCAGCTTATCCCCGGTGGCAAACTATGGCTACACCTTC. This encodes CASSLSPVANYGYTF.

This clone has only a few counts. This chain uses TRBV2 with TRBJ2-5; 7 bases line up with TRBD1. This CDR3 region has 15 residues. The junction had 7 bases not matched to a gene; V was cut back by 4 bases and J by 2 bases. The germline CDR1 and CDR2 sequences are SNHLY and FYNNEI. The CDR3 here is CASSGRGQLQETQYF. Here the CDR3 DNA reads TGTGCCAGCAGTGGCCGGGGACAGCTACAAGAGACCCAGTACTTC.

CDR3 bases: TGTGCCTGGTCCCTCGGACAGGCCCCCCGGGGAGAGACCCAGTACTTC. It specifies CAWSLGQAPRGETQYF. The chain couples TRBV30 to TRBJ2-5, with 7 bases that match TRBD1. Germline CDR1 reads GTSNPN; CDR2 reads SVGIG (reference sequence). The CDR3 totals 16 residues. V was pared by 5 bases and J by 4 bases, with 16 bases of the junction left unmatched.

The V and J genes are TRBV30 and TRBJ2-7; D unclear. CDR3 length: 13 residues. V lost 0 bases, J lost 1 base, and 7 bases lay in between. Looked up from germline, CDR1 is GTSNPN and CDR2 is SVGIG (reference sequence). Written as DNA, the CDR3 is TGTGCCTGGAGTGTTGGTGTATCCTACGAGCAGTACTTC. It yields the protein CAWSVGVSYEQYF.

This clone appeared once. The rearrangement uses TRBV25-1 and TRBJ2-5, with 8 nucleotides matching TRBD2. Germline loops: CDR1 MGHDK, CDR2 SYGVNS. Trimming took 4 bases from V and 4 from J; bases not matched to a gene: 2. This CDR3 has 13 amino acids. The CDR3 nucleotides are TGTGCCAGCAGTGTGAGCGGGAGAGAGACCCAGTACTTC. It is translated as CASSVSGRETQYF.

The chain employs TRBV7-6 and TRBJ2-5; 7 bases match TRBD1. This CDR3 comprises 13 residues. Looked up from germline, CDR1 is SGHVS and CDR2 is FNYEAQ. J gave up 2 bases and V 8 bases, and 5 bases lay outside the gene matches. The CDR3 nucleotides read TGTGCCAGCGGACCAGGGGGACAAGAGACCCAGTACTTC. Its translation: CASGPGGQETQYF.

This clone occurred a few times. The chain has TRBV20-1 and TRBJ2-5; the match to TRBD2 covers 8 bases. The CDR3 is 11 amino acids. V gave up 5 bases and J gave up 5 bases; unmatched junction bases: 1. CDR1 is DFQATT, CDR2 SNEGSKA, per germline (reference sequence). CDR3 nucleotides: TGCAGTGCTGGACTAGCCGAGACCCAGTACTTC. This gives the protein CSAGLAETQYF.

This chain uses TRBV7-8 with TRBJ2-7; D unresolved. Germline loops: CDR1 SGHVS, CDR2 FQNEAQ. V lost 6 bases and J lost 6, with 12 bases in between. The CDR3 sequence is 12 residues long. Here the CDR3 reads CASSSNVPEQYF. The CDR3 region has the DNA TGTGCCAGCAGTTCGAACGTACCCGAGCAGTACTTC.

This clone has a count of ten or more. The V gene is TRBV20-1, the J gene TRBJ2-7, with D perhaps being TRBD1 or TRBD2 (5 bases each). CDR3 length: 11 residues. Germline values: CDR1 DFQATT, CDR2 SNEGSKA (reference sequence). Here the CDR3 DNA reads TGCGGGGGAGCCGGGCCTTACGAGCAGTACTTC. It yields the protein CGGAGPYEQYF.

Comments on this clone: A much larger clone lies a single base off, so this may be a read error. The identical CDR3 is also encoded by other nucleotide sequences in the sample. Here the CDR3 reads CASSYGGSTDTQYF. The CDR3, as DNA: TGTGCCAGCAGTTACGGCGGGAGCACAGATACGCAGTATTTT. This chain joins TRBV6-6 and TRBJ2-3, with a tentative D call TRBD2 (5 bases). Per germline, CDR1 MNHNY and CDR2 SVGAGI (reference sequence). This CDR3 is 14 amino acids long. Trimming shortened V by 2 bases and J by 0 bases, and 6 bases separated the two germline ends.

With regard to this clone: Other nucleotide sequences from this sample produce the same CDR3. The chain couples TRBV10-3 to TRBJ2-7; 9 bases line up with TRBD1. The CDR3 has 13 amino acids. J gave up 7 bases and V 6 bases, and 7 bases lay outside the gene matches. Germline values: CDR1 ENHRY, CDR2 SYGVKD. Written as DNA, the CDR3 is TGTGCCATCAGAGGACAGGGGCGGAGTGAGCAGTACTTC. This codes for CAIRGQGRSEQYF.

This clone was seen only a few times. The CDR3 DNA is TGCGCCAGCAGTGACGCAGGGGGTCGAGAGACCCAGTACTTC. Its protein is CASSDAGGRETQYF. The rearrangement uses TRBV10-1 and TRBJ2-5; 7 positions match TRBD1. Germline lookup yields CDR1 WNHNN and CDR2 SYGVQD (reference sequence). The CDR3 loop spans 14 amino acids. Trimming at V came to 3 bases and at J to 4 bases, leaving 5 bases not matched to a gene.